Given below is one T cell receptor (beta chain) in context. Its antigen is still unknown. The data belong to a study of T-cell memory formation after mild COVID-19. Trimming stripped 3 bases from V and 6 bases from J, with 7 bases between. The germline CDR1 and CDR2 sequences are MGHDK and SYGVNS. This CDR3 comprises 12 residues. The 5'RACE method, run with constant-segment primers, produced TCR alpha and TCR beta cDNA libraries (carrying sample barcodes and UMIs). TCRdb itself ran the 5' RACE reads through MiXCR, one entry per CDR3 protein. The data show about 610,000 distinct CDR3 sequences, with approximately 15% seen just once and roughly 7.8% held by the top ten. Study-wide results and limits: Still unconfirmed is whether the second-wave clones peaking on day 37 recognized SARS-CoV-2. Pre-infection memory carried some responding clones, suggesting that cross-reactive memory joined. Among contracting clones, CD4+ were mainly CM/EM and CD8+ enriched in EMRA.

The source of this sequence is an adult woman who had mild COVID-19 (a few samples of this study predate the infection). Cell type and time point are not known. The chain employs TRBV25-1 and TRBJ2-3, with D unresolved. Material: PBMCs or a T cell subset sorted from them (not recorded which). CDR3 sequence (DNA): TGTGCCAGCAGTGACAGCGTGGATACGCAGTATTTT. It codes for CASSDSVDTQYF.